This T cell receptor (beta chain) was identified in a study of T cell responses to AZD1222 COVID-19 vaccine. Regarding this clone: Its antigen is as yet unknown.

Findings and caveats of the study: Clonal diversity was possibly underestimated, and white British individuals and females predominated among donors.

Measured with immunoSEQ multiplex PCR; TCRdb has only the in-frame clones, and not every one. The data hold some 140,000 clones, with about 93% observed a single time. Looked up from germline, CDR1 is SEHNR and CDR2 is FQNEAQ (reference sequence). V lost 5 bases and J lost 5, with 16 bases in between. This CDR3 contains 14 residues. This chain connects TRBV7-9 to TRBJ2-7; D gene ambiguous. The sample was peripheral blood, taken on day 0 of AZD1222 vaccination. This receptor was taken from an adult in good health. This chain's CDR3 is CASSPSLGADEQYF. The CDR3 coding sequence is TGTGCCAGCAGCCCCTCCTTAGGCGCCGACGAGCAGTACTTC.